The entry that follows covers one T cell receptor (beta chain) sequence. This sample stems from a study of blood T cell repertoires in COVID-19. Study summary: Some COVID-19 samples were acute and others convalescent; all came from the United States, Italy and Spain. In each case, the material was cDNA or gDNA derived from T cells, B-cell-depleted T cells, or PBMCs.

As processed by the authors: Scientists estimated how many nucleated cells there were by amplifying reference gene primers. Sequenced by immunoSEQ multiplex PCR; TCRdb stores in-frame clones only, minus some. V and J calls and clone size are given by that table; D and trimming were obtained from the DNA. The data show roughly 13,000 clones, less than 75% seen once. V gave up 6 bases and J gave up 7 bases; unmatched junction bases: 7. Germline values: CDR1 MNHEY, CDR2 SVGAGI. There are 14 residues in the CDR3. Material: peripheral blood. The chain is built from TRBV6-5 and TRBJ1-5, with TRBD1 identical over 9 bases. The receptor was isolated from a boy younger than 10 with active or convalescent COVID-19. CDR3 amino acids: CASRRTGVRQPQHF. In nucleotides, the CDR3 is TGTGCCAGCAGAAGGACAGGGGTTCGGCAGCCCCAGCATTTT.